These 28 T cell receptor beta chains came from one sample sequenced in a study of OX40 agonist ivuxolimab in advanced cancers. Library prep was done by the immunoSEQ multiplex PCR assay. Sourced from immuneACCESS, this table was stored by TCRdb with only in-frame sequences that have V and J called. A share of the clones is absent; for the studies checked, an unresolved V gene accounts for under half, and the remainder has no known explanation. This sample holds 68,000 or so clones; roughly 89% were observed only once. Roughly 8% of the sample comes from the top ten. This material consisted of CD4+ or CD8+ T cells sorted from blood, taken in a trial of the OX40 agonist ivuxolimab. The receptor set was obtained from an adult with an advanced solid tumor such as melanoma, head and neck, liver or kidney cancer.

The chain uses TRBV5-1 and TRBJ1-3; D unclear. Looked up from germline, CDR1 is SGHRS and CDR2 is YFSETQ. Trimming shortened V by 5 bases and J by 0 bases, and 12 bases separated the two germline ends. The CDR3 sequence is 15 residues long. The CDR3 DNA reads as TGCGCCAGCAGTGATGACGGGAGCTCTGGAAACACCATATATTTT. Translating it yields CASSDDGSSGNTIYF.

The CDR3 coding sequence is TGTGCCAGCAGTCTCTATGGGGGGCTCAACACTGAAGCTTTCTTT. Translating gives CASSLYGGLNTEAFF. The rearrangement uses TRBV7-2 and TRBJ1-1, with D perhaps matching TRBD1 (6 bases). Per germline, CDR1 SGHTA and CDR2 FQGNSA. This CDR3 has 15 residues. The ends were cut back, 6 bases at V and 2 bases at J, with 16 bases in the middle. The variable domain in full, completed from reference TRBV7-2 and TRBJ1-1, reads GAGVSQSPSNKVTEKGKDVELRCDPISGHTALYWYRQSLGQGLEFLIYFQGNSAPDKSGLPSDRFSAERTGGSVSTLTIQRTQQEDSAVYLCASSLYGGLNTEAFFGQGTRLTVV.

The chain carries TRBV7-8 and TRBJ1-1; tentatively, D is TRBD1 (5 bases). This CDR3 is built from 14 residues. Trimming left V 0 bases short and J 1 base short, with 6 bases between. Germline CDR1 and CDR2: SGHVS and FQNEAQ. CDR3 nucleotide sequence: TGTGCCAGCAGCTTAGCTACAGGGAACACTGAAGCTTTCTTT. Translated: CASSLATGNTEAFF.

The chain uses TRBV7-2 and TRBJ1-6, with D possibly matching TRBD1 (6 bases). The germline gives CDR1 SGHTA, CDR2 FQGNSA. This CDR3 has 13 amino acids. Trimming removed 5 bases at V and 9 bases at J, with 11 bases between. The CDR3 DNA follows: TGTGCCAGCAGCCTGAAAGGGGGTTCACCCCTCCACTTT. Its translation: CASSLKGGSPLHF.

The chain uses TRBV5-5 and TRBJ1-6, with D unresolved. CDR1 and CDR2 from the germline V gene are SGHKS and YYEKEE (reference sequence). The CDR3 loop spans 13 amino acids. V gave up 3 bases and J gave up 8 bases, with 9 bases separating them. The CDR3 nucleotides are TGTGCCAGCAGCTCTCACCTGGATTCACCCCTCCACTTT. This codes for CASSSHLDSPLHF.

The chain recombines TRBV28 with TRBJ1-4; D remains ambiguous. CDR3 length equals 14 residues. Germline CDR1 is MDHEN and CDR2 is SYDVKM. Between the trimmed V and J ends, which lost 5 bases and 4 bases, there was a span of 11 bases. CDR3 nucleotides: TGTGCCAGCAGTCCCCCCCGGAGTAATGAAAAACTGTTTTTT. Its protein product is CASSPPRSNEKLFF.

This chain joins TRBV4-3 and TRBJ2-1; TRBD2 matches 11 bases. Looked up from germline, CDR1 is LGHNA and CDR2 is YSLEER. V gave up 7 bases and J gave up 9 bases; unmatched junction bases: 8. CDR3 length: 14 amino acids. The CDR3 is CASNTSGGQGEQFF. The CDR3 DNA sequence: TGCGCCAGCAACACTAGCGGGGGACAGGGTGAGCAGTTCTTC.

The gene calls are TRBV7-2 and TRBJ1-1, with D possibly matching TRBD1 (6 bases). In germline, CDR1 is SGHTA, CDR2 FQGNSA. This CDR3 spans 13 amino acids. V was clipped by 5 bases and J by 14 bases, with 21 bases between them. CDR3: CASSQQTGAKGFF. The CDR3 coding sequence is TGTGCCAGCAGCCAACAAACGGGGGCCAAGGGGTTCTTT.

The V call is TRBV7-9, the J call TRBJ2-3; tentatively, D is TRBD2 (6 bases). The CDR3 totals 16 residues. V was cut by 0 bases and J by 4 bases, with 14 bases left in between. Germline V CDR1 and CDR2: SEHNR, FQNEAQ (reference sequence). CDR3 protein: CASSLARGGVPDTQYF. The CDR3 bases are TGTGCCAGCAGCTTAGCGCGAGGAGGGGTCCCAGATACGCAGTATTTT. Full variable domain (remainder filled in from reference TRBV7-9 and TRBJ2-3): DTGVSQNPRHKITKRGQNVTFRCDPISEHNRLYWYRQTLGQGPEFLTYFQNEAQLEKSRLLSDRFSAERPKGSFSTLEIQRTEQGDSAMYLCASSLARGGVPDTQYFGPGTRLTVL.

This clone was detected a few times. This rearrangement joins TRBV7-6 to TRBJ1-1; 10 nucleotides agree with TRBD1. Germline V lookup: CDR1 SGHVS, CDR2 FNYEAQ. Trimming at V came to 5 bases and at J to 11 bases, leaving 11 bases not matched to a gene. The CDR3 sequence is 14 residues long. The CDR3 DNA reads as TGTGCCAGCAGCCTTTCCGGGACAGGGGCGAAGGCTTTCTTT. This gives the protein CASSLSGTGAKAFF.

CDR3 loop: CASSLARGELFF. The CDR3 DNA sequence: TGTGCCAGCAGTTTAGCGAGGGGGGAGCTGTTTTTT. The V gene is TRBV27, the J gene TRBJ2-2; D unresolved. Germline assignment: CDR1 MNHEY and CDR2 SMNVEV (reference sequence). This CDR3 region has 12 residues. Trimming took off 2 bases at V and 8 bases at J, with 6 bases between the two ends.

The rearrangement joins TRBV7-2 to TRBJ2-7, with 11 bases identical to TRBD1. Germline loops: CDR1 SGHTA, CDR2 FQGNSA. The CDR3 is made up of 15 amino acids. J was trimmed by 3 bases and V by 5 bases; bases with no gene match: 6. The CDR3 loop is CASSRWTGGNYEQYF. CDR3 nucleotides: TGTGCCAGCAGCCGATGGACAGGGGGCAACTACGAGCAGTACTTC.

This chain links TRBV19 with TRBJ2-7; D not certain. The CDR3 covers 13 residues. V was pared by 2 bases and J by 5 bases, with 10 bases between. Germline CDR1 LNHDA, CDR2 SQIVND (reference sequence). The CDR3 nucleotides are TGTGCCAGTAGTATACAGCGTTTGGACGAGCAGTACTTC. Amino acids: CASSIQRLDEQYF.

The rearrangement joins TRBV7-3 to TRBJ2-3; D unresolved. V lost 0 bases to trimming and J lost 4 bases, with 11 bases between them. CDR1 and CDR2 (germline): SGHTA, FQGTGA. The CDR3 contains 15 residues. For the CDR3, the DNA is TGTGCCAGCAGCTTAACGTGGAACTACCCAGATACGCAGTATTTT. Translated: CASSLTWNYPDTQYF.

This clone was picked up a small number of times. The gene calls are TRBV9 and TRBJ1-2; D is unresolved. Trimming pared 0 bases from V and 4 bases from J, leaving 7 bases between. Per the germline V gene, CDR1 is SGDLS and CDR2 is YYNGEE. This CDR3 spans 13 amino acids. This CDR3 reads CASSVDSGYGYTF. CDR3 bases: TGTGCCAGCAGCGTAGACAGCGGCTATGGCTACACCTTC.

The chain has TRBV5-1 and TRBJ2-1; TRBD2 aligns across 11 bases. Looked up from germline, CDR1 is SGHRS and CDR2 is YFSETQ. Losses at the gene ends were 4 bases for V and 5 bases for J; bases not matched to a gene: 8. The CDR3 sequence is 16 residues long. DNA of the CDR3: TGCGCCAGCAGCCCTTCTAGCGGGGGGACCCACAATGAGCAGTTCTTC. Its translation: CASSPSSGGTHNEQFF.

Only one count was recorded for this clone. The chain employs TRBV5-1 and TRBJ1-1; perhaps TRBD1 as D (6 bases). With 4 bases removed from V and 3 bases from J, the gap between germline ends came to 13 bases. Germline V gene sequence: CDR1 SGHRS, CDR2 YFSETQ. The CDR3 sequence is 14 residues long. The CDR3 spells CASSTGGGYTEAFF. DNA of the CDR3: TGCGCCAGCAGCACAGGAGGGGGTTACACTGAAGCTTTCTTT.

The chain has TRBV5-1 and TRBJ1-1; no definite D call. CDR1 and CDR2 from the germline V gene are SGHRS and YFSETQ. CDR3 length: 14 residues. V dropped 1 base and J dropped 5 bases, with 12 bases sitting between them. CDR3 region: CASSLLRGSTEAFF. The DNA of the CDR3 is TGCGCCAGCAGCTTGCTACGTGGTTCGACTGAAGCTTTCTTT.

V is TRBV19 and J is TRBJ1-1, with D unresolved. Trimming shortened V by 5 bases and J by 1 base, and 14 bases separated the two germline ends. The length of the CDR3 is 15 residues. CDR1 is LNHDA, CDR2 SQIVND, per germline (reference sequence). This CDR3 is CASSPWATQNTEAFF. The CDR3 DNA reads TGTGCCAGTAGTCCGTGGGCCACCCAGAACACTGAAGCTTTCTTT.

This clone was seen a handful of times. In DNA, the CDR3 is TGTGCCAGCCGGGGGGCGGGGAACACTGAAGCTTTCTTT. As protein: CASRGAGNTEAFF. The chain joins TRBV11-2 to TRBJ1-1; the D gene is possibly TRBD1 (6 bases). V shed 8 bases and J shed 1 base, with 11 bases lying between them. CDR3 length: 13 residues. CDR1 is SGHAT and CDR2 is FQNNGV in the germline V gene.

V is TRBV7-2 and J is TRBJ2-6; D not resolved. The CDR3 runs 16 residues. The germline gives CDR1 SGHTA, CDR2 FQGNSA. V was cut by 1 base and J by 0 bases, with 7 bases left in between. The CDR3 DNA reads TGTGCCAGCAGCTTAGGAGGATTCTCTGGGGCCAACGTCCTGACTTTC. This codes for CASSLGGFSGANVLTF.

The chain uses TRBV6-5 and TRBJ2-3, with 7 bases that match TRBD2. The germline V gene has CDR1 MNHEY and CDR2 SVGAGI. The CDR3 contains 15 residues. The V segment lost 6 bases and the J segment 2 bases; nucleotides outside the gene matches: 8. The CDR3 DNA sequence: TGTGCCAGCAGCTGGACCCGGGGGGACACAGATACGCAGTATTTT. Encoded protein: CASSWTRGDTDTQYF.

The sample holds a few counts of this clone. This sequence joins TRBV5-1 and TRBJ2-3; TRBD2 aligns across 8 bases. The CDR3 consists of 14 residues. The ends lost 4 bases at V and 4 bases at J; junction bases unmatched: 5. Germline CDR1 reads SGHRS; CDR2 reads YFSETQ. Written as DNA, the CDR3 is TGCGCCAGCAGCCCCCGGGGGGGCGCAGATACGCAGTATTTT. This translates into CASSPRGGADTQYF.

The sample holds one count of this clone. The chain employs TRBV7-3 and TRBJ2-3; no reliable D call. Germline CDR1 and CDR2: SGHTA and FQGTGA. This CDR3 is 12 amino acids long. Trimming took off 5 bases at V and 6 bases at J, with 9 bases between the two ends. Here the CDR3 reads CASSELGDTQYF. Here the CDR3 DNA reads TGTGCCAGCAGCGAACTCGGGGATACGCAGTATTTT.

The chain employs TRBV15 and TRBJ1-1; D perhaps matches TRBD1 (5 bases). Germline loops: CDR1 LNHNV, CDR2 YYDKDF (reference sequence). CDR3 length: 12 amino acids. V dropped 5 bases and J dropped 8 bases, with 12 bases sitting between them. The CDR3 sequence is CATSAHGDEAFF. The CDR3 coding sequence is TGTGCCACCAGCGCCCACGGGGACGAAGCTTTCTTT. Filled out from reference TRBV15 and TRBJ1-1, the complete variable domain reads DAMVIQNPRYQVTQFGKPVTLSCSQTLNHNVMYWYQQKSSQAPKLLFHYYDKDFNNEADTPDNFQSRRPNTSFCFLDIRSPGLGDTAMYLCATSAHGDEAFFGQGTRLTVV.

This sequence joins TRBV9 and TRBJ2-2; 8 bases line up with TRBD1. The J segment lost 2 bases and the V segment lost 7 bases, leaving 10 bases of the junction unmatched. Looked up from germline, CDR1 is SGDLS and CDR2 is YYNGEE. CDR3 size: 16 residues. Written as DNA, the CDR3 is TGTGCCAGCGGCGAACCAGGGGGCCTTAACACCGGGGAGCTGTTTTTT. The encoded protein is CASGEPGGLNTGELFF.

This chain joins TRBV7-2 and TRBJ2-2, with 10 bases that match TRBD1. The CDR3 extends over 16 amino acids. In germline, CDR1 is SGHTA, CDR2 FQGNSA. V dropped 9 bases and J dropped 4; count of bases not matched to a gene: 11. CDR3 coding DNA: TGTGCCAGTACCTTAAGACAGGGGGCGAGCACCGGGGAGCTGTTTTTT. This codes for CASTLRQGASTGELFF.

The chain joins TRBV19 to TRBJ1-1; D is undetermined. The CDR3 is made up of 14 amino acids. V lost 2 bases to trimming and J lost 8 bases, with 15 bases between them. Germline lookup yields CDR1 LNHDA and CDR2 SQIVND (reference sequence). The CDR3: CASSILSVTSEAFF. DNA of the CDR3: TGTGCCAGTAGTATATTATCTGTGACTTCCGAAGCTTTCTTT.